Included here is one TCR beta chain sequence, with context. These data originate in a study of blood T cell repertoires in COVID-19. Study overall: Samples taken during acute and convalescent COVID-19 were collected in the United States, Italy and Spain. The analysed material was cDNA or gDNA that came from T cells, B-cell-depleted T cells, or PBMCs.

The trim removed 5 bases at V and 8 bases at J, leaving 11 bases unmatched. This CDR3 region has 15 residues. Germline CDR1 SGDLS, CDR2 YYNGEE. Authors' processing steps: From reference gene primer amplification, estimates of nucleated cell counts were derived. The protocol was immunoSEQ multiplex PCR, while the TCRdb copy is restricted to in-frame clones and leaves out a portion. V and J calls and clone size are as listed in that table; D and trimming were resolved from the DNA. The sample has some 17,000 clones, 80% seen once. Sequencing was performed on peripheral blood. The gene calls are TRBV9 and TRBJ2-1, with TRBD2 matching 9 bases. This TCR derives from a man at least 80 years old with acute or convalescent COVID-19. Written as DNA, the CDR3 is TGTGCCAGCAGTAGGGCGGGGGGGTCAGTCGATGAGCAGTTCTTC. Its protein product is CASSRAGGSVDEQFF.